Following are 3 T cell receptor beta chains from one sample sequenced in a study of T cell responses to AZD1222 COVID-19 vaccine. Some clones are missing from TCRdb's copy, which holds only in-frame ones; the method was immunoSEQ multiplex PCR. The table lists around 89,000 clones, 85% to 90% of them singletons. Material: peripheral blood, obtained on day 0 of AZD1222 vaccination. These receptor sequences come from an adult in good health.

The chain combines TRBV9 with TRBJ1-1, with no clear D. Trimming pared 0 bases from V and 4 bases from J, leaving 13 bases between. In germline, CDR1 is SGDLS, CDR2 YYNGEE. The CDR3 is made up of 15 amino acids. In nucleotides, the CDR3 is TGTGCCAGCAGCGTAGGCCCAGGCCTCGGCACTGAAGCTTTCTTT. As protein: CASSVGPGLGTEAFF.

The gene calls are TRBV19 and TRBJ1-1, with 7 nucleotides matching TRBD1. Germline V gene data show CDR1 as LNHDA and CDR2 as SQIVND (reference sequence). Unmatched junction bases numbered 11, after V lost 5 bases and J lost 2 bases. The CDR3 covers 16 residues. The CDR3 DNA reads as TGTGCCAGTAGTCCTCAGGCCGGGACAGTCAACACTGAAGCTTTCTTT. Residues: CASSPQAGTVNTEAFF.

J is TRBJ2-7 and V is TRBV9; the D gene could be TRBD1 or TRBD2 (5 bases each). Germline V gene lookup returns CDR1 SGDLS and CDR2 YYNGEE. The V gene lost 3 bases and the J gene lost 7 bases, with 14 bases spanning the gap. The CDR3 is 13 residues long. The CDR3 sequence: CASSGGPTGEQYF. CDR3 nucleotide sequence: TGTGCCAGCAGCGGGGGACCTACGGGAGAGCAGTACTTC.